This T cell receptor beta chain was sequenced during a study of cytomegalovirus exposure and HLA in healthy donors. Study details: As released early, the data held approximately 80 million unique TCRs from HLA-typed donors.

The length of the CDR3 is 16 residues. Germline V gene sequence: CDR1 MGHRA, CDR2 YSYEKL. V lost 1 base, J lost 2 bases, and 5 bases stayed unmatched. Study-wide results and limits: Segments of the TCR beta V type were, in most cases, productive about 87% or about 30% of the time in an earlier analysis. One cluster of highly shared sequence variants probably arose as a sequencing artifact. The study listed about 150 cytomegalovirus-associated TCR beta chains.

In the PCR, 60 Vbeta and 13 Jbeta primers were used. Profiling relied on immunoSEQ multiplex PCR, and the TCRdb table lists in-frame clones only, not all of them. This table holds about 160,000 clones, about four fifths found once. Points on this clone: Its matching antigen is unknown.

The rearrangement joins TRBV4-1 to TRBJ2-7, with 10 nucleotides matching TRBD2. The source of this sequence is a man younger than 45 in good health and CMV-seronegative. The sequencing input was PBMCs. CDR3 in amino acids: CASSQVSSGGPYEQYF. CDR3 nucleotide sequence: TGCGCCAGCAGCCAAGTCTCTAGCGGGGGACCCTACGAGCAGTACTTC.